Reported below is one TCR beta chain. The data were produced by immunoSEQ multiplex PCR, yet TCRdb's version contains in-frame clones alone and is incomplete. The sample contains some 530,000 clones, approximately 83% of which appear only once. Germline CDR1 LNHDA, CDR2 SQIVND (reference sequence). V shed 3 bases, J shed 4 bases, and the junction held 12 bases outside the gene matches. The CDR3 length is 18 residues. This record belongs to a study of blood T cell repertoires in COVID-19. This receptor was identified in a human donor in a cohort sampled during active COVID-19. The rearrangement links TRBV19 to TRBJ1-1; 12 bases fit TRBD1. The sequencing input was peripheral blood. The DNA for the CDR3 is TGTGCCAGTAGTATTGTATCCTCGGGACAGGGGGCATTCACTGAAGCTTTCTTT. It is translated as CASSIVSSGQGAFTEAFF.